Shown below are 5 T cell receptor beta chains from a single sample sequenced in a study of a mutant IDH1 vaccine in newly diagnosed glioma. The antigens for these receptors are not known. Sequencing used immunoSEQ multiplex PCR; TCRdb keeps in-frame clones, though not all of them. The table includes around 31,000 clones, around 89% detected once. Time point denoted: week 11, during vaccination. The content of each vaccine dose was 300 ug of mutant IDH1 20-mer peptide, and topical imiquimod accompanied it. Sequencing was performed on PBMCs, taken from a glioma patient whose treatment included an IDH1 peptide vaccine. All receptors derive from a man in his late teens or twenties with glioma.

This clone has only one observation. This chain links TRBV4-3 with TRBJ2-2; TRBD2 is a possible D gene (6 bases). Per the germline V gene, CDR1 is LGHNA and CDR2 is YSLEER. The CDR3 covers 16 residues. Between the trimmed V and J ends, which lost 4 bases and 4 bases, there was a span of 16 bases. DNA for the CDR3: TGCGCCAGCAGCCGTCGGAGGGATCGTGCCACCGGGGAGCTGTTTTTT. Amino acids: CASSRRRDRATGELFF.

The V call is TRBV5-6, the J call TRBJ2-1; 7 nucleotides align to TRBD2. V gave up 1 base and J gave up 5 bases; unmatched junction bases: 12. CDR1 and CDR2 (germline): SGHDT, YYEEEE. CDR3 length: 17 amino acids. The CDR3 DNA follows: TGTGCCAGCAGCTTGAGAGGAGGCGGGAGCATAAACAATGAGCAGTTCTTC. Translating gives CASSLRGGGSINNEQFF.

This rearrangement joins TRBV7-2 to TRBJ1-1, with TRBD1 matching over 8 bases. There are 14 residues in the CDR3. V lost 3 bases and J lost 2; bases outside the gene matches: 2. Looked up from germline, CDR1 is SGHTA and CDR2 is FQGNSA. This chain's CDR3 is CASSLDRANTEAFF. CDR3 bases: TGTGCCAGCAGCTTGGACAGGGCTAACACTGAAGCTTTCTTT.

The V call is TRBV28, the J call TRBJ1-2, with D perhaps matching TRBD1 (5 bases). Germline V gives CDR1 MDHEN, CDR2 SYDVKM. The CDR3 is made up of 15 amino acids. V shed 6 bases and J shed 2 bases, with 16 bases lying between them. CDR3 nucleotides: TGTGCCAGCAGGCCCGGGACTCGGAGGAACTATGGCTACACCTTC. Amino acids: CASRPGTRRNYGYTF.

This chain uses TRBV27 with TRBJ1-4, with D unresolved. V was cut by 0 bases and J by 5 bases, with 7 bases left in between. This CDR3 contains 14 residues. The V gene's germline CDR1 is MNHEY and CDR2 SMNVEV (reference sequence). In DNA, the CDR3 is TGTGCCAGCAGTTTATCCTCTCGGAATGAAAAACTGTTTTTT. Its protein is CASSLSSRNEKLFF.